This T cell receptor beta chain was observed in a study of PD-L1 blockade in urothelial cancer. The time point here: pretreatment peripheral blood. Sequencing used immunoSEQ multiplex PCR; TCRdb keeps in-frame clones, though not all of them. In the table there are around 79,000 clones, about 85% of which are singletons. Per germline, CDR1 MRHNA and CDR2 SNTAGT. Trimming stripped 6 bases from V and 4 bases from J, with 12 bases between. The CDR3 is 13 amino acids. The clonotype was recovered from a middle-aged man with urothelial cancer. The chain recombines TRBV6-4 with TRBJ1-2; D is undetermined. This sample comprised PBMCs, obtained around atezolizumab (anti-PD-L1) treatment. In DNA form, the CDR3 reads TGTGCCAGCAGCTTGGAGCCCTTCTATGGCTACACCTTC. It encodes CASSLEPFYGYTF.